The present entry profiles one T cell receptor beta chain with its context. Its antigen remains unknown. This entry belongs to a study of blood T cells in healthy people across ages. Study-wide background: Capture by template switching was about one barcoded beta molecule per two T cells. Study-wide findings and caveats: Diversity was higher, and naive CD4+ cells more numerous, in long-lived donors than in aged donors.

Alongside a J-beta primer mix, a sample-barcoded 5' primer served in a second PCR lasting about 7 to 12 cycles. Every cDNA molecule bore a tag from a template-switch adaptor containing 12 random nucleotides. Using its own MiXCR run on the 5' RACE reads, TCRdb lists one record per CDR3 protein. This sample has 850,000 to 1,000,000 distinct CDR3 sequences, with roughly 50% found just once. This TCR derives from a man aged 30-40 years in good health. What was sequenced was blood.

The CDR3 protein is CASSVGTSGDPLYNEQFF. For the CDR3, the DNA is TGTGCCAGCAGCGTAGGGACTAGCGGGGACCCCCTTTACAATGAGCAGTTCTTC. The chain is built from TRBV9 and TRBJ2-1, with 12 bases that match TRBD2. The CDR3 is made up of 18 amino acids. CDR1 is SGDLS, CDR2 YYNGEE, per germline. The V segment lost 0 bases and the J segment 4 bases; nucleotides outside the gene matches: 8.